The 26 T cell receptor beta chains reported below all come from one sample, sequenced in a study of CD8 T cells in Susac syndrome. RNA, at about 0.45 to 1 ug, was reverse transcribed with random hexamers. Each CDR3 protein gets one entry after TCRdb re-called the immunoSEQ multiplex PCR reads with MiXCR. The table lists 95,000 to 150,000 distinct CDR3 sequences, around 94% of them singletons. The sample taken for sequencing was CD8+ T cells from PBMCs. These receptors were obtained from a human donor with Susac syndrome.

This chain uses TRBV7-9 with TRBJ1-2; D is unresolved. CDR3 size: 13 residues. CDR1 is SEHNR and CDR2 is FQNEAQ in the germline V gene (reference sequence). V lost 3 bases to trimming and J lost 4 bases, with 9 bases between them. CDR3 nucleotides: TGTGCCAGCAGCTTTCAAGACGCCTATGGCTACACCTTC. It translates to CASSFQDAYGYTF.

The count of this clonotype is one. V is TRBV13 and J is TRBJ1-2; TRBD1 matches 9 bases. The CDR3 spans 15 residues. With 1 base clipped from V and 4 bases from J, the junction kept 4 bases outside the gene matches. Germline V gene lookup returns CDR1 PRHDT and CDR2 FYEKMQ (reference sequence). DNA for the CDR3: TGTGCCAGCAGCTTAGAGGGACAGGGTTCCTATGGCTACACCTTC. It encodes CASSLEGQGSYGYTF.

The V and J genes are TRBV20-1 and TRBJ1-2; tentative D call: TRBD1 (6 bases). Germline CDR1 reads DFQATT; CDR2 reads SNEGSKA (reference sequence). This CDR3 has 11 amino acids. The CDR3 DNA is TGCTATCTCAGGGGTCCCTATGGCTACACCTTC. It is translated as CYLRGPYGYTF.

The V and J genes are TRBV20-1 and TRBJ2-7, with 8 bases that match TRBD2. Unmatched junction bases numbered 16, after V lost 5 bases and J lost 7 bases. Germline V gene lookup returns CDR1 DFQATT and CDR2 SNEGSKA (reference sequence). The CDR3 sequence is 15 residues long. The CDR3: CSAGGLGREVAEQYF. The DNA for the CDR3 is TGCAGTGCTGGGGGTCTGGGGCGGGAGGTAGCTGAGCAGTACTTC.

The chain combines TRBV5-1 with TRBJ1-1; maybe TRBD1 (5 bases). V lost 4 bases, J lost 4 bases, and 14 bases lay in between. The CDR3 is 14 amino acids. Per the germline V gene, CDR1 is SGHRS and CDR2 is YFSETQ. CDR3 sequence: CASSRGGPGTEAFF. In nucleotides, the CDR3 is TGCGCCAGCAGCAGGGGAGGTCCTGGCACTGAAGCTTTCTTT.

The CDR3 sequence: CASSPDRTGYTF. CDR3 DNA: TGTGCCAGCAGCCCGGACAGGACCGGCTACACCTTC. The genes are TRBV5-6 and TRBJ1-2; 7 bases line up with TRBD1. The CDR3 sequence is 12 residues long. The germline gives CDR1 SGHDT, CDR2 YYEEEE. The J segment lost 8 bases and the V segment lost 4 bases, leaving 5 bases of the junction unmatched.

The chain carries TRBV4-2 and TRBJ1-2, with a weak D call TRBD1 (6 bases). The length of the CDR3 is 15 residues. Germline values: CDR1 LGHNA, CDR2 YNFKEQ. V shed 0 bases and J shed 6 bases, with 14 bases lying between them. Written as DNA, the CDR3 is TGTGCCAGCAGCCAAGACGGGGGCGTTCGGGATGGCTACACCTTC. This encodes CASSQDGGVRDGYTF.

The rearrangement joins TRBV27 to TRBJ2-1; 7 nucleotides match TRBD1. CDR3 length: 14 amino acids. The germline V gene encodes CDR1 MNHEY and CDR2 SMNVEV (reference sequence). J gave up 5 bases and V 6 bases, and 7 bases lay outside the gene matches. The CDR3 DNA sequence: TGTGCCAGCAGCAACAGGGGTTGGAACAATGAGCAGTTCTTC. This gives the protein CASSNRGWNNEQFF.

The V call is TRBV20-1, the J call TRBJ2-1, with 9 bases matching TRBD1. Trimming cost V 3 bases and J 6 bases; bases outside gene matches: 3. CDR1 is DFQATT, CDR2 SNEGSKA, per germline (reference sequence). The CDR3 contains 13 residues. The CDR3 here is CSARGQGVNEQFF. Written as DNA, the CDR3 is TGCAGTGCTAGGGGACAGGGAGTCAATGAGCAGTTCTTC.

This clonotype was observed a few times. J is TRBJ1-2 and V is TRBV9; 9 bases match TRBD1. Germline assignment: CDR1 SGDLS and CDR2 YYNGEE. The CDR3 is 15 residues long. Trimming took 3 bases from V and 4 from J; bases not matched to a gene: 7. The CDR3 bases are TGTGCCAGCAGCGCATGGGACAGGGAACGCTATGGCTACACCTTC. It is translated as CASSAWDRERYGYTF.

The chain recombines TRBV19 with TRBJ1-1; possible D gene TRBD1, 5 bases. V lost 4 bases to trimming and J lost 3 bases, with 9 bases between them. Germline CDR1 is LNHDA and CDR2 is SQIVND (reference sequence). This CDR3 is built from 13 residues. As DNA, the CDR3 is TGTGCCAGTAGTACAGGGAGGGACACTGAAGCTTTCTTT. Amino acid sequence: CASSTGRDTEAFF.

The CDR3: CASSPGARDNEQFF. DNA of the CDR3: TGTGCCAGCAGCCCTGGTGCGCGGGACAATGAGCAGTTCTTC. The gene calls are TRBV7-9 and TRBJ2-1; D possibly corresponds to TRBD2 (5 bases). The CDR3 totals 14 residues. The V gene's germline CDR1 is SEHNR and CDR2 FQNEAQ (reference sequence). V gave up 5 bases and J gave up 5 bases, with 13 bases separating them. Using reference TRBV7-9 and TRBJ2-1 for the parts outside the CDR3, the full variable domain is DTGVSQNPRHKITKRGQNVTFRCDPISEHNRLYWYRQTLGQGPEFLTYFQNEAQLEKSRLLSDRFSAERPKGSFSTLEIQRTEQGDSAMYLCASSPGARDNEQFFGPGTRLTVL.

This chain joins TRBV7-9 and TRBJ2-1; 8 positions match TRBD2. V was pared by 11 bases and J by 9 bases, with 9 bases of the junction left unmatched. The CDR3 length is 12 residues. CDR1 SEHNR and CDR2 FQNEAQ come from the germline V gene (reference sequence). CDR3 in amino acids: CALGRVQGEQFF. The CDR3 coding sequence is TGTGCCCTCGGGAGGGTTCAAGGTGAGCAGTTCTTC.

The table lists this clonotype with a count of one. The J gene is TRBJ2-3, the V gene TRBV14; D might be TRBD1 (6 bases). Trimming left V 5 bases short and J 5 bases short, with 11 bases between. The CDR3 contains 13 residues. Germline V gives CDR1 SGHDN, CDR2 FVKESK. In DNA, the CDR3 is TGTGCCAGCAGCTCTCTACAGGGAGATACGCAGTATTTT. Amino acid sequence: CASSSLQGDTQYF.

CDR3 nucleotide sequence: TGTGCCAGTAGTATGGGGACCGCGGGAGACACAGATACGCAGTATTTT. Protein product: CASSMGTAGDTDTQYF. V is TRBV19 and J is TRBJ2-3; the match to TRBD2 covers 7 bases. The length of the CDR3 is 16 residues. Losses at the gene ends were 3 bases for V and 2 bases for J; bases not matched to a gene: 8. Germline V lookup: CDR1 LNHDA, CDR2 SQIVND (reference sequence). Full variable domain (missing parts from reference TRBV19 and TRBJ2-3): DGGITQSPKYLFRKEGQNVTLSCEQNLNHDAMYWYRQDPGQGLRLIYYSQIVNDFQKGDIAEGYSVSREKKESFPLTVTSAQKNPTAFYLCASSMGTAGDTDTQYFGPGTRLTVL.

The rearrangement links TRBV7-8 to TRBJ2-1; TRBD2 matches at 13 bases. Germline-derived CDR1 and CDR2 are SGHVS and FQNEAQ. Trimming cost V 1 base and J 7 bases; bases outside gene matches: 7. The CDR3 spans 17 residues. CDR3 residues: CASSLGTSGGARNEQFF. CDR3 coding DNA: TGTGCCAGCAGCTTAGGAACTAGCGGGGGGGCTAGAAATGAGCAGTTCTTC.

This chain joins TRBV5-4 and TRBJ2-1, with TRBD2 matching 12 bases. J gave up 2 bases and V 4 bases, and 10 bases lay outside the gene matches. CDR3 length equals 18 residues. Germline V lookup: CDR1 SGHNT, CDR2 YYREEE (reference sequence). The CDR3 sequence is CASSPTSGSSGPYNEQFF. DNA for the CDR3: TGTGCCAGCAGCCCGACTAGCGGGAGCTCCGGGCCCTACAATGAGCAGTTCTTC.

This clonotype was observed a single time. This chain joins TRBV30 and TRBJ1-2, with D maybe TRBD1 (6 bases). The CDR3 runs to 11 residues. Trimming shortened V by 4 bases and J by 6 bases, and 9 bases separated the two germline ends. Germline V CDR1 and CDR2: GTSNPN, SVGIG (reference sequence). CDR3 protein: CAWMYRDGYTF. The CDR3 coding sequence is TGTGCCTGGATGTACAGGGATGGCTACACCTTC.

V gene TRBV27 combines with J gene TRBJ2-2, with 9 bases that match TRBD2. Germline CDR1 and CDR2: MNHEY and SMNVEV (reference sequence). Trimming removed 7 bases from V and 4 bases from J; junction bases left unmatched: 7. The CDR3 sequence is 15 residues long. In DNA, the CDR3 is TGTGCCAGCACTTTTAGCGGGAGTCCCACCGGGGAGCTGTTTTTT. This codes for CASTFSGSPTGELFF.

The chain has TRBV30 and TRBJ1-2, with D hard to call. Germline CDR1 is GTSNPN and CDR2 is SVGIG (reference sequence). The CDR3 is 12 amino acids. V was trimmed by 0 bases and J by 4 bases, leaving 6 bases between them. The CDR3 DNA is TGTGCCTGGAGTGTGGGTCTCTATGGCTACACCTTC. It encodes CAWSVGLYGYTF.

The chain uses TRBV6-1 and TRBJ2-5; a possible D gene is TRBD2 (7 bases). CDR1 and CDR2 (germline): MNHNS, SASEGT. CDR3 size: 15 residues. The germline V and J ends were trimmed by 0 bases and 5 bases, with 13 bases remaining between them. The CDR3 is CASSEALGGQETQYF. The CDR3 DNA reads TGTGCCAGCAGTGAAGCTTTGGGGGGGCAGGAGACCCAGTACTTC.

The chain employs TRBV27 and TRBJ1-2; 7 nucleotides match TRBD1. The CDR3 contains 14 residues. Germline CDR1 and CDR2: MNHEY and SMNVEV (reference sequence). Unmatched junction bases numbered 2, after V lost 3 bases and J lost 1 base. For the CDR3, the DNA is TGTGCCAGCAGTTTCAGGGGGTATAACTATGGCTACACCTTC. Its translation: CASSFRGYNYGYTF.

The chain uses TRBV12-3 or TRBV12-4 and TRBJ1-3, with 7 bases lining up with TRBD1. The CDR3 loop spans 14 amino acids. Trimming removed 6 bases from V and 2 bases from J; junction bases left unmatched: 4. The CDR3 DNA follows: TGTGCCAGCAGAGTACAGGGGCCTGGAAACACCATATATTTT. Residues: CASRVQGPGNTIYF.

This rearrangement joins TRBV6-1 to TRBJ2-5; D is possibly TRBD2 (6 bases). This CDR3 has 15 residues. The germline V and J ends were trimmed by 1 base and 5 bases, with 14 bases remaining between them. CDR1 MNHNS and CDR2 SASEGT come from the germline V gene. CDR3 in DNA: TGTGCCAGCAGTGAAGGAAACCAGGAGGGTGAGACCCAGTACTTC. Residues: CASSEGNQEGETQYF.

The chain couples TRBV7-9 to TRBJ2-7, with 7 bases aligning to TRBD1. Germline-derived CDR1 and CDR2 are SEHNR and FQNEAQ (reference sequence). Losses at the gene ends were 3 bases for V and 4 bases for J; bases not matched to a gene: 9. The CDR3 runs to 15 residues. The CDR3 region is CASSFGTADLYEQYF. The CDR3 nucleotides are TGTGCCAGCAGCTTCGGGACAGCGGACTTATACGAGCAGTACTTC.

V gene TRBV25-1 combines with J gene TRBJ2-3; a weak D match, TRBD1 (5 bases). Germline V gives CDR1 MGHDK, CDR2 SYGVNS. V was pared by 4 bases and J by 4 bases, with 12 bases between. This CDR3 comprises 14 residues. The CDR3 region is CASSGSRDADTQYF. The CDR3 DNA follows: TGTGCCAGCAGTGGATCCAGGGATGCAGATACGCAGTATTTT.